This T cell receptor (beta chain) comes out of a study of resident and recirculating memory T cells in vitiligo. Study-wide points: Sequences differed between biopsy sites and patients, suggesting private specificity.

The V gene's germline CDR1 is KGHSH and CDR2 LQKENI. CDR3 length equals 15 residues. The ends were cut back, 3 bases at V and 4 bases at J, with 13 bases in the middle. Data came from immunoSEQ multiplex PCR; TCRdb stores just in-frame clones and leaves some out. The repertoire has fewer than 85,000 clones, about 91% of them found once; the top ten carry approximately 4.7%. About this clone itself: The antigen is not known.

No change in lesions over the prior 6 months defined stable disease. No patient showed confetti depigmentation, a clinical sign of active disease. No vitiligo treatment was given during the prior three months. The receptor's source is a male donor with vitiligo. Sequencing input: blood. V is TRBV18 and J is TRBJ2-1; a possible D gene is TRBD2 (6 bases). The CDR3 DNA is TGTGCCAGCTCACCGAATAGCGGAAAATACAATGAGCAGTTCTTC. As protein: CASSPNSGKYNEQFF.